Following are 10 T cell receptor beta chains from one sample sequenced in a study of blood T cell repertoires in COVID-19 (dated by TCRdb to between 2020 and 2021). Library generation was performed with the immunoSEQ multiplex PCR assay. In its TCRdb copy, this immuneACCESS table keeps in-frame sequences only and misses some clones. Where compared with another copy, unresolved V genes explain less than half of these, and the others have no known cause. This sample is represented by around 700,000 clones; 90% of them were singletons. Clones ranked in the top ten supply roughly 0.25% of the sample. Sequences were obtained from peripheral blood. These receptors were collected from a woman between 18 and 30 years old with acute or convalescent COVID-19.

The chain employs TRBV12-3 or TRBV12-4 and TRBJ2-7, with D perhaps matching TRBD1 (6 bases). Trimming removed 2 bases at V and 6 bases at J, with 8 bases between. This CDR3 has 12 residues. CDR3: CASSLQGSEQYF. In DNA, the CDR3 is TGTGCCAGCAGTTTACAGGGGAGCGAGCAGTACTTC.

The sample holds one count of this clone. This sequence joins TRBV9 and TRBJ2-7; D may be TRBD2 (6 bases). V lost 0 bases to trimming and J lost 3 bases, with 13 bases between them. This CDR3 is 15 amino acids long. CDR1 and CDR2 (germline): SGDLS, YYNGEE. CDR3 sequence (DNA): TGTGCCAGCAGCGTAGCCGGGACTGCATACTACGAGCAGTACTTC. Amino acids: CASSVAGTAYYEQYF.

The chain couples TRBV4-1 to TRBJ2-7; D unresolved. Trimming removed 0 bases at V and 1 base at J, with 7 bases between. Germline V gene data show CDR1 as MGHRA and CDR2 as YSYEKL. The CDR3 runs 14 residues. Here the CDR3 DNA reads TGCGCCAGCAGCCAAGAGGCAGTGTCCTACGAGCAGTACTTC. As protein: CASSQEAVSYEQYF.

This chain connects TRBV7-3 to TRBJ1-2; possible D gene TRBD1, 5 bases. The CDR3 spans 14 residues. The V end lost 4 bases, the J end lost 7 bases, and 16 bases lay between the germline ends. In germline, CDR1 is SGHTA, CDR2 FQGTGA. CDR3 residues: CASSSSGGKGGYTF. CDR3 sequence (DNA): TGTGCCAGCAGCTCAAGCGGGGGGAAAGGTGGCTACACCTTC.

The chain couples TRBV24-1 to TRBJ1-3, with unresolved D. V was shortened by 4 bases and J by 5 bases, with 8 bases between the two germline ends. This CDR3 has 13 residues. Germline-derived CDR1 and CDR2 are KGHDR and SFDVKD. The DNA for the CDR3 is TGTGCCACCAGTGACAACTCCAGAAACACCATATATTTT. Its protein product is CATSDNSRNTIYF.

The chain combines TRBV3-1 (or the pseudogene TRBV3-2) with TRBJ1-5; D is undetermined. The CDR3 totals 17 residues. Germline lookup yields CDR1 LGHDT and CDR2 YNNKEL (reference sequence). With 4 bases removed from V and 0 bases from J, the gap between germline ends came to 16 bases. CDR3 in DNA: TGTGCCAGCAGCCCAGTCCCGACACGTTATAGCAATCAGCCCCAGCATTTT. It specifies CASSPVPTRYSNQPQHF.

This rearrangement joins TRBV18 to TRBJ1-2; maybe TRBD1 (6 bases). Germline V lookup: CDR1 KGHSH, CDR2 LQKENI. This CDR3 spans 12 amino acids. Trimming removed 6 bases from V and 7 bases from J, with 12 bases in between. CDR3 coding DNA: TGTGCCAGCTCGCCCCGGGGGGCTGGCTACACCTTC. Encoded protein: CASSPRGAGYTF.

The chain carries TRBV6-4 and TRBJ2-3; D perhaps matches TRBD2 (5 bases). The CDR3 runs 14 residues. V was cut by 2 bases and J by 6 bases, with 12 bases left in between. Germline values: CDR1 MRHNA, CDR2 SNTAGT. CDR3 residues: CASSDPEVWDTQYF. The CDR3 nucleotides are TGTGCCAGCAGTGACCCGGAGGTGTGGGATACGCAGTATTTT.

This chain's CDR3 is CASSFSPGQGRSPLHF. CDR3 DNA: TGTGCCAGCAGTTTCAGCCCGGGACAGGGTCGGTCACCCCTCCACTTT. V and J are TRBV27 and TRBJ1-6; 9 nucleotides line up with TRBD1. CDR1 is MNHEY and CDR2 is SMNVEV in the germline V gene (reference sequence). This CDR3 comprises 16 residues. V shed 3 bases and J 10 bases; nucleotides not matched to a gene: 10.

The chain is built from TRBV27 and TRBJ2-7; 9 bases agree with TRBD1. Germline V gives CDR1 MNHEY, CDR2 SMNVEV (reference sequence). The CDR3 is 14 amino acids. Unmatched junction bases numbered 6, after V lost 3 bases and J lost 6 bases. The CDR3 coding sequence is TGTGCCAGCAGTTTTACAGGGGGCAGGGTCGAGCAGTACTTC. This codes for CASSFTGGRVEQYF.